This T cell receptor beta chain originates from a study of cytomegalovirus exposure and HLA in healthy donors. As regards this clone: Its target is not known.

General study results and limits: Some TCR beta chains (roughly 160 of them) were listed as cytomegalovirus-associated. Further analysis was carried out later, and it showed several of the most significant clusters appearing linked to common viral pathogens. In a later analysis, an Asian-associated ancestry cluster reportedly showed fewer N-insertions than the approximately 670-donor mean. Prior analysis indicated that the majority of TCR beta V segments exhibited productivity approximately 87% or approximately 30% of the time.

PCR employed 60 Vbeta and 13 Jbeta primers. Here immunoSEQ multiplex PCR was the method, and the copy in TCRdb shows in-frame clones only, minus some. The top ten clones hold 3.4% of a sample with 80,000 or so clones, 75% to 80% of them seen once. Sequencing used PBMCs. This receptor was identified in a man between 35 and 55 years old in good health and CMV-seronegative.

In nucleotides, the CDR3 is TGTGCCAGCAGTTTGCAGATTACCTACGAGCAGTACTTC. Translating it yields CASSLQITYEQYF. The chain joins TRBV27 to TRBJ2-7; D is ambiguous. Trimming left V 3 bases short and J 2 bases short, with 8 bases between. This CDR3 contains 13 residues. CDR1 and CDR2 (germline): MNHEY, SMNVEV (reference sequence).